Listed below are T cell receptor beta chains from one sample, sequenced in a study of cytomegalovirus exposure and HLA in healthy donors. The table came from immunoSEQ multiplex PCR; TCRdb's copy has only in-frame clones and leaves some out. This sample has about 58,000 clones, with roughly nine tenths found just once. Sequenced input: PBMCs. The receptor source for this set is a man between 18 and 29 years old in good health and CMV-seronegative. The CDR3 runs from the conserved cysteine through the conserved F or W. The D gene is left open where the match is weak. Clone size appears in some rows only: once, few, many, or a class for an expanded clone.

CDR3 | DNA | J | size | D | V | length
CASSEGQIGNTIYF | TGTGCCAGCAGTGAAGGACAGATTGGAAACACCATATATTTT | TRBJ1-3 | - | - | TRBV2 | 14
CASSQDGGRNTEAFF | TGCGCCAGCAGCCAAGATGGAGGGAGGAACACTGAAGCTTTCTTT | TRBJ1-1 | few | - | TRBV4-1 | 15
CASSSGQETQYF | TGCGCCAGCAGCTCCGGACAGGAGACCCAGTACTTC | TRBJ2-5 | - | - | TRBV5-1 | 12
CASSTGTRPLRELFF | TGTGCCAGCAGTACCGGGACTCGACCATTACGGGAGCTGTTTTTT | TRBJ2-2 | - | - | TRBV28 | 15
CSVEVARHQETQYF | TGCAGCGTTGAAGTAGCCAGACACCAAGAGACCCAGTACTTC | TRBJ2-5 | - | - | TRBV29-1 | 14
CASRRPTGGTEAFF | TGTGCCAGCAGGCGACCGACAGGGGGGACTGAAGCTTTCTTT | TRBJ1-1 | - | TRBD1 | TRBV28 | 14
CASSFLPGQGEGNEQFF | TGTGCCAGCAGCTTCCTACCGGGACAGGGTGAGGGCAATGAGCAGTTCTTC | TRBJ2-1 | once | TRBD1 | TRBV11-2 | 17
CASTYLGTGQYF | TGTGCCAGCACCTACTTGGGGACAGGGCAGTATTTT | TRBJ2-3 | - | TRBD1 | TRBV7-9 | 12
CASSSRVGYTF | TGTGCCAGTAGTAGCAGGGTTGGCTACACCTTC | TRBJ1-2 | once | - | TRBV19 | 11
CASSLARFGNPARGYTF | TGTGCCAGCAGCTTAGCGCGATTCGGGAACCCAGCGCGTGGCTACACCTTC | TRBJ1-2 | - | - | TRBV7-9 | 17
CASSSFGREGFDTQYF | TGTGCCAGCAGCTCCTTTGGGCGGGAGGGCTTCGATACGCAGTATTTT | TRBJ2-3 | - | TRBD2 | TRBV9 | 16
CASSLAGQQRQPQHF | TGCGCCAGCAGCTTGGCAGGACAGCAAAGGCAGCCCCAGCATTTT | TRBJ1-5 | - | - | TRBV5-1 | 15
CASTKTGWTTDTQYF | TGTGCCAGCACCAAGACAGGGTGGACAACAGATACGCAGTATTTT | TRBJ2-3 | - | TRBD1 | TRBV2 | 15
CASSRAGQPEAFF | TGTGCCAGCAGCCGAGCGGGGCAACCCGAAGCTTTCTTT | TRBJ1-1 | - | - | TRBV7-9 | 13
CSAQSSGFPFF | TGCAGCGCCCAATCTTCAGGGTTCCCTTTCTTT | TRBJ1-1 | - | - | TRBV29-1 | 11
CASSVGEGRASPEQFF | TGTGCCAGCAGCGTAGGGGAAGGGAGGGCCTCGCCCGAGCAGTTCTTC | TRBJ2-1 | - | TRBD2 | TRBV9 | 16
CASSLGLANPYEQYF | TGTGCCAGCAGCTTAGGACTAGCAAATCCCTACGAGCAGTACTTC | TRBJ2-7 | - | TRBD2 | TRBV7-2 | 15
CASSLTGKVADTQYF | TGCGCCAGCAGCTTGACAGGGAAGGTAGCAGATACGCAGTATTTT | TRBJ2-3 | - | - | TRBV5-1 | 15
CASSPGQGGPYTEAFF | TGCGCCAGCAGCCCCGGACAGGGTGGGCCCTACACTGAAGCTTTCTTT | TRBJ1-1 | few | TRBD1 | TRBV5-1 | 16
CASRGTSGRWGEQFF | TGTGCCAGCAGGGGGACTAGCGGGAGATGGGGTGAGCAGTTCTTC | TRBJ2-1 | - | TRBD2 | TRBV11-2 | 15
CSVEYTDRVWESVNNEQFF | TGCAGCGTTGAATATACGGACAGGGTGTGGGAGTCGGTCAACAATGAGCAGTTCTTC | TRBJ2-1 | - | TRBD1 | TRBV29-1 | 19
CASSLLAGGNYEQYF | TGTGCCAGCAGCTTACTAGCGGGAGGGAACTACGAGCAGTACTTC | TRBJ2-7 | - | TRBD2 | TRBV11-3 | 15
CASSSDRDRVQNIQYF | TGTGCCAGCAGCTCTGACCGGGACAGGGTCCAAAACATTCAGTACTTC | TRBJ2-4 | - | TRBD1 | TRBV7-9 | 16
CATSPRTSGGENEQFF | TGTGCCACCAGCCCTCGGACTAGCGGGGGGGAGAATGAGCAGTTCTTC | TRBJ2-1 | - | TRBD2 | TRBV15 | 16
CAISEASEKPYEQYF | TGTGCCATCAGTGAGGCAAGCGAGAAGCCCTACGAGCAGTACTTC | TRBJ2-7 | - | - | TRBV10-3 | 15
CASSPPQASGNREQFF | TGTGCCAGCTCACCACCGCAGGCTAGCGGGAACCGTGAGCAGTTCTTC | TRBJ2-1 | - | TRBD2 | TRBV18 | 16
CASSSTGIAGELFF | TGTGCCAGCAGTTCCACGGGGATTGCAGGGGAGCTGTTTTTT | TRBJ2-2 | - | - | TRBV28 | 14
CASSATGGRGETQYF | TGTGCCAGCAGCGCCACAGGGGGCCGGGGGGAGACCCAGTACTTC | TRBJ2-5 | - | TRBD1 | TRBV9 | 15
CASSLGSLFF | TGTGCCAGCAGCTTGGGTAGCCTGTTCTTC | TRBJ2-1 | - | - | TRBV6-5 | 10
CSVGYGRDDYEQYF | TGCAGCGTTGGATACGGCAGGGATGACTACGAGCAGTACTTC | TRBJ2-7 | - | - | TRBV29-1 | 14
CASSSQGNTEAFF | TGTGCCAGCAGTTCACAGGGGAACACTGAAGCTTTCTTT | TRBJ1-1 | - | - | TRBV6-5 | 13
CASRPRQGFYEQYF | TGTGCCAGCCGCCCTAGGCAGGGGTTCTACGAGCAGTACTTC | TRBJ2-7 | - | - | TRBV6-1 | 14
CASSHTGGKDQPQHF | TGTGCCAGCAGCCATACAGGGGGCAAGGATCAGCCCCAGCATTTT | TRBJ1-5 | - | TRBD1 | TRBV9 | 15
CASSEALRGTGVYGYTF | TGTGCCAGCAGTGAAGCGCTTCGTGGGACAGGGGTCTATGGCTACACCTTC | TRBJ1-2 | - | TRBD1 | TRBV6-1 | 17
CAWNRDRGETQYF | TGTGCCTGGAACAGAGACAGGGGGGAGACCCAGTACTTC | TRBJ2-5 | - | TRBD1 | TRBV30 | 13
CASSFLVQIYGYTF | TGTGCCAGCAGTTTCTTAGTCCAAATTTATGGCTACACCTTC | TRBJ1-2 | - | - | TRBV28 | 14
CASGLPGQGDTDTQYF | TGTGCCAGCGGCCTTCCGGGACAGGGGGACACAGATACGCAGTATTTT | TRBJ2-3 | - | TRBD1 | TRBV28 | 16
CASSLQLRIGGRSYNEQFF | TGCGCCAGCAGCTTACAACTGAGGATTGGCGGGAGGTCTTACAATGAGCAGTTCTTC | TRBJ2-1 | - | TRBD2 | TRBV4-1 | 19
CAISDRGIWAFF | TGTGCCATCAGTGACAGGGGGATTTGGGCTTTCTTT | TRBJ1-1 | - | TRBD1 | TRBV10-3 | 12
CASSATQEQYF | TGTGCCAGCAGTGCCACCCAGGAGCAGTACTTC | TRBJ2-7 | - | - | TRBV6-1 | 11
CASSLDPLGARAGFF | TGTGCCAGCAGCTTAGACCCATTGGGAGCCCGAGCGGGGTTCTTC | TRBJ2-1 | - | - | TRBV7-8 | 15
CASSQDFSYEQYF | TGCGCCAGCAGCCAGGACTTCTCCTACGAGCAGTACTTC | TRBJ2-7 | - | - | TRBV5-1 | 13
CASGPDSYEQYF | TGTGCCAGCGGTCCAGACTCCTACGAGCAGTACTTC | TRBJ2-7 | - | - | TRBV27 | 12
CASSSGQGETDTQYF | TGTGCCAGCAGTTCTGGACAGGGAGAAACAGATACGCAGTATTTT | TRBJ2-3 | - | TRBD1 | TRBV28 | 15
CASSLRATTSSSYEQYF | TGTGCCAGCAGCTTAAGAGCCACGACATCCAGCTCCTACGAGCAGTACTTC | TRBJ2-7 | - | - | TRBV7-9 | 17
CASSLLAGQGRDEQYF | TGTGCCAGCAGTTTATTGGCGGGACAGGGGAGGGACGAGCAGTACTTC | TRBJ2-7 | medium-sized | TRBD1 | TRBV28 | 16
CASSLEGRENNEQFF | TGTGCCAGCAGCTTAGAGGGCAGGGAAAACAATGAGCAGTTCTTC | TRBJ2-1 | - | - | TRBV9 | 15
CASSYGGTLYNEQFF | TGTGCCAGCAGTTACGGTGGGACTCTCTACAATGAGCAGTTCTTC | TRBJ2-1 | - | - | TRBV6-5 | 15
CASSQVSGGTGELFF | TGTGCCAGCAGCCAAGTTTCTGGCGGAACCGGGGAGCTGTTTTTT | TRBJ2-2 | - | - | TRBV14 | 15
CASSLGLPPTYEQYF | TGTGCCAGCAGTTTGGGACTTCCACCAACCTACGAGCAGTACTTC | TRBJ2-7 | - | - | TRBV27 | 15
CATSLKQGSYTEQYF | TGTGCCACCAGCTTGAAACAGGGATCATACACGGAGCAGTACTTC | TRBJ2-7 | - | - | TRBV15 | 15
CASSSGLAGVGRAEQFF | TGTGCCAGCAGCTCTGGACTAGCGGGAGTCGGCAGGGCTGAGCAGTTCTTC | TRBJ2-1 | - | TRBD2 | TRBV7-6 | 17
CASSQEGHSYEQYF | TGCGCCAGCAGCCAAGAGGGCCACTCCTACGAGCAGTACTTC | TRBJ2-7 | - | - | TRBV4-1 | 14